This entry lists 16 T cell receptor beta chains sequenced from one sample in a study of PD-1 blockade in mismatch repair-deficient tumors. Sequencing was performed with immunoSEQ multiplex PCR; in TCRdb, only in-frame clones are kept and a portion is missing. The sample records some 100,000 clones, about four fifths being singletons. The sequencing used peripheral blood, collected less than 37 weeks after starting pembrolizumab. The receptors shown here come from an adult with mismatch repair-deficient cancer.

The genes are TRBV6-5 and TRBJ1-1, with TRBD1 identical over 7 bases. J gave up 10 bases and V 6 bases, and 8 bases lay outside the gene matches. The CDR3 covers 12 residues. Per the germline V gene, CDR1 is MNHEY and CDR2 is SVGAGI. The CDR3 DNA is TGTGCCAGCAGCCCACCACAGGGGAGAGCTTTCTTT. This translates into CASSPPQGRAFF.

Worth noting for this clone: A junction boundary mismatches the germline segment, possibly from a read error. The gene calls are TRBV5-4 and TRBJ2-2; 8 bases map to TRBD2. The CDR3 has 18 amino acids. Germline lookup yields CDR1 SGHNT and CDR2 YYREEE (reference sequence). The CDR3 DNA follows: TGTGCCAGCAGCTTGAACATTCGGGGGGGGTCGAAGACCGGGGAGCTGTTTTTT. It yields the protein CASSLNIRGGSKTGELFF.

CDR3 amino acids: CASSIGEDSYEQYF. The CDR3 DNA follows: TGTGCCAGTAGTATAGGAGAAGACTCCTACGAGCAGTACTTC. The chain recombines TRBV19 with TRBJ2-7; D is unclear. V was cut by 1 base and J by 0 bases, with 7 bases left in between. Germline V gene sequence: CDR1 LNHDA, CDR2 SQIVND (reference sequence). The CDR3 extends over 14 amino acids.

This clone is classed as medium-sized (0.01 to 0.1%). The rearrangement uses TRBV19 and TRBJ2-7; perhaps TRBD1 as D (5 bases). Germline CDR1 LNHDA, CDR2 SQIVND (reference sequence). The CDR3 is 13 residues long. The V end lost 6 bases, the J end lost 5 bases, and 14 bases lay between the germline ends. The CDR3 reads CASSQGFNNEQYF. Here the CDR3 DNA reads TGTGCCAGTAGCCAGGGATTTAACAACGAGCAGTACTTC.

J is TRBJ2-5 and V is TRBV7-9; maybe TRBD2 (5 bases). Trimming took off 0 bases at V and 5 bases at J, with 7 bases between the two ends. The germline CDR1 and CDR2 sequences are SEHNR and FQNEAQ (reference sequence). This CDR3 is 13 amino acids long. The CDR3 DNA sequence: TGTGCCAGCAGCTTAGCGAGGGAGGAGACCCAGTACTTC. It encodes CASSLAREETQYF.

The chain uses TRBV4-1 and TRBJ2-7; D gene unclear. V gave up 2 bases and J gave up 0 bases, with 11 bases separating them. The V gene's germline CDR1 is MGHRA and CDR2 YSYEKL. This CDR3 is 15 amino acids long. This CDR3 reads CASSQTAESSYEQYF. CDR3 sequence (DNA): TGCGCCAGCAGCCAAACTGCCGAGAGCTCCTACGAGCAGTACTTC.

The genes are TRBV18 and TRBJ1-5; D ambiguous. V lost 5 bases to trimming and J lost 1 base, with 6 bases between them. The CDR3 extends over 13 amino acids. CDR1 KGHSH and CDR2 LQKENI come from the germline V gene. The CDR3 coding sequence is TGTGCCAGCTCAGATGTGAGCAATCAGCCCCAGCATTTT. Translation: CASSDVSNQPQHF.

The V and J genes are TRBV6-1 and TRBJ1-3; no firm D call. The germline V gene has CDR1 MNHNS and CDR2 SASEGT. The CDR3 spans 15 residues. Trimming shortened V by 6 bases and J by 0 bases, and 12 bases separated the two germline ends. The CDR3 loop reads CASRESRFSGNTIYF. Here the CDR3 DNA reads TGTGCCAGCAGAGAGTCTAGATTCTCTGGAAACACCATATATTTT.

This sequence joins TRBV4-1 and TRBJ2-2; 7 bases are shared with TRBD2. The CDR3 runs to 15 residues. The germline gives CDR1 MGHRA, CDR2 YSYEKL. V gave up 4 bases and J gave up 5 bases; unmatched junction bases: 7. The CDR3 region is CASSLGRGGTGELFF. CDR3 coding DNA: TGCGCCAGCAGCCTCGGGCGGGGAGGGACCGGGGAGCTGTTTTTT.

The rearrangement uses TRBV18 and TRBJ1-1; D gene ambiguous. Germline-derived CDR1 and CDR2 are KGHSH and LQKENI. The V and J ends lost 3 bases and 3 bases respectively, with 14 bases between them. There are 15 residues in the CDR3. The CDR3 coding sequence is TGTGCCAGCTCACCCCTGGAAATACGGGACACTGAAGCTTTCTTT. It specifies CASSPLEIRDTEAFF.

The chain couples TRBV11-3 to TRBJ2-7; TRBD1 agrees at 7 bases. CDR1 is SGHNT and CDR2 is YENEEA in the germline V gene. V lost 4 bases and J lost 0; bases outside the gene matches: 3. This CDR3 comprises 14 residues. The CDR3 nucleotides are TGTGCCAGCAGCTCGGGACAGAGCTCCTACGAGCAGTACTTC. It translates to CASSSGQSSYEQYF.

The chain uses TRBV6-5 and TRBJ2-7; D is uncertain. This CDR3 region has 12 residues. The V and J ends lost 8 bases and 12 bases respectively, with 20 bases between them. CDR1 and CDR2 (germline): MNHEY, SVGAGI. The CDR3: CASGIPTWFLYF. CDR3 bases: TGTGCCAGCGGGATCCCGACTTGGTTTCTGTACTTC.

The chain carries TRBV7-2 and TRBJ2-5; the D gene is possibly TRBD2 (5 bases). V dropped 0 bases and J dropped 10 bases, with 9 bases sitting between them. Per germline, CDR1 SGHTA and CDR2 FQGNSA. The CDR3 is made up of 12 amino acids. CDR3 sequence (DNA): TGTGCCAGCAGCTTAGCGACGGGGTACCAGTACTTC. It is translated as CASSLATGYQYF.

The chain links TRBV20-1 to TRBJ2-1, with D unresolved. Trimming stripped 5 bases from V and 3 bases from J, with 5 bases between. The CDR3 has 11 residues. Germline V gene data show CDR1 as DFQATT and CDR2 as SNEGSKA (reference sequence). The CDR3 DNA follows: TGCAGTGCTCCGGACTACAATGAGCAGTTCTTC. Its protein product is CSAPDYNEQFF.

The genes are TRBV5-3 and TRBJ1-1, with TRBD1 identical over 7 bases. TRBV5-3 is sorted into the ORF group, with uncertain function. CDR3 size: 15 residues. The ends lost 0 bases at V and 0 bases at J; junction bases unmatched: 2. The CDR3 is CARSLAGGLNTEAFF. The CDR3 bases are TGTGCCAGAAGCTTGGCAGGGGGGCTGAACACTGAAGCTTTCTTT.

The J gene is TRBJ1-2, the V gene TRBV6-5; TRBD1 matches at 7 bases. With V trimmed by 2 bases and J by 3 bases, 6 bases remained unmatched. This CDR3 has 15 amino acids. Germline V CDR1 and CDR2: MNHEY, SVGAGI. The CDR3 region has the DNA TGTGCCAGCAGTTACCCGGGACAGACGGACTATGGCTACACCTTC. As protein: CASSYPGQTDYGYTF.